This T cell receptor beta chain emerged from a study of Graves' ophthalmopathy and Graves' hyperthyroidism (dated by TCRdb to 2017 to 2018). Describing the broader study: Peripheral blood samples were taken at the time of initial diagnosis, before any treatment was given. TCR beta repertoire signatures were used to distinguish Graves' ophthalmopathy from Graves' hyperthyroidism and to predict progression to ophthalmopathy. In total, 120 to 150 blood samples were TCR-sequenced: fewer than 50 ophthalmopathy, roughly 80 hyperthyroidism and some 17 hyperthyroidism-to-ophthalmopathy patients. To explore V-J signatures that separate ophthalmopathy from hyperthyroidism, a discovery set of around 97 patients was enrolled, consisting of 40 to 45 with ophthalmopathy and around 57 with stable hyperthyroidism. An independent validation cohort was composed of fewer than 20 hyperthyroidism patients and around 16 patients who later progressed from hyperthyroidism to ophthalmopathy. In five to seven hyperthyroidism patients, T-cell repertoires of thyroid tissue and blood were compared. After sampling, hyperthyroidism patients received methimazole starting at 30 mg daily, and ophthalmopathy patients received high-dose intravenous methylprednisolone. General conclusions and limits of the study: The 13-signature model separated ophthalmopathy from stable hyperthyroidism with 85% to 90% sensitivity and approximately 83% specificity in cross-validation, and 80%/75% in the test set. In validation, the model predicted ophthalmopathy progression with about 71% sensitivity and roughly 72% specificity; some twelve predicted patients were CT-confirmed with GO in a median of approximately six months. Most expanded thyroid clonotypes with frequency above 0.001 were also detected in blood, suggesting blood repertoires may reflect the thyroid immune response. Sample size was not predetermined statistically, and investigators were not blinded to group allocation.

The germline V gene gives CDR1 as MDHEN and CDR2 as SYDVKM. The CDR3 holds 13 amino acids from the cysteine to the phenylalanine. The only DNA kept is the CDR3, 39 bases in frame from the first base. V is clipped by 8 bases and J by 1 base, and the sequence between their germline boundaries is 9 bases long. This clonotype was counted ten times or more. What antigen it recognizes has not been identified. The sample holds no much larger clone one base away, and base qualities are not on file. For repertoire sequencing, TCR beta CDR3 regions were amplified from RNA transcripts. HTBI primers and the Qiagen OneStep RT-PCR kit were used in a first-round RT-PCR, which was followed by a second-round multiplex PCR, size selection and purification. Libraries were sequenced on an Illumina HiSeq2000 using paired-end 100 bp reads. The paper's data handling went like this. Reads were processed with SOAPnuke, discarding reads with adapters, uncalled bases, mean Phred below 15, or no exact constant-primer or identifier match. High-quality paired reads were merged with COPE v1.2.5. Clonotypes were defined as unique nucleotide sequences and were aligned to IMGT TRB V, D and J references using MiTCR v1.1. The analysis was limited to V-J combinations with a frequency above 0.0001, which together covered 99% to 99.2% of the repertoires. For each V-J combination, a TCR clonal expansion and chaos score was defined as F50 clonal expansion divided by the chaos observed in the TCRdist matrix. Features were reduced by Welch's t-statistics and random forest to more than 10 V-J combinations, which fed a naive Bayes classifier. The Morisita-Horn index was used to measure how similar the thyroid and blood repertoires were. Using fastp at Q25 and MiXCR, TCRdb reprocessed the public reads and kept productive beta chains. Rows merge per CDR3 protein into single entries with the most common DNA and genes. TCRdb, rather than the study authors, made the V and J calls. The sample yields 300,000 to 400,000 distinct CDR3 sequences; 15% to 20% were counted once. 2% to 3% of the sample comes from the top ten.

Hyperthyroidism was considered stable if no progression to ophthalmopathy occurred within 18 months of follow-up. The hyperthyroidism patients were 18 to 65 years old and newly diagnosed, with a disease duration of less than 2 months. Patients were excluded if they had other autoimmune diseases, uncontrolled infections, pregnancy or lactation. Clinical symptoms, serum thyroxine, TRAb, thyroid ultrasound and orbital computed tomography formed the basis of the diagnosis. Using Ficoll-Paque density gradient centrifugation, PBMCs were isolated from about 9.2 ml of fresh peripheral blood. Trizol reagent was used to extract the total RNA, and its quality was then checked on an Agilent 2100 Bioanalyzer.

Input material: peripheral blood. This sequence uses TRBV28 and TRBJ2-4; tentative D gene TRBD2, with 6 bases matching. The origin of this receptor is an adult woman with stable Graves' hyperthyroidism. The CDR3 loop reads CASGRRAKNIQYF. The DNA sequence is given as TGTGCCAGCGGGAGGAGGGCCAAAAACATTCAGTACTTC.